This T cell receptor (beta chain) was sequenced during a study of cytomegalovirus exposure and HLA in healthy donors. PCR amplification relied on 60 Vbeta primers (plus 13 Jbeta primers). Sequenced by immunoSEQ multiplex PCR; TCRdb stores in-frame clones only, minus some. The data contain hundreds of thousands of clones, approximately 78% of them singletons. Trimming shortened V by 3 bases and J by 9 bases, and 21 bases separated the two germline ends. Germline CDR1 SNHLY, CDR2 FYNNEI. This CDR3 region has 16 residues. The chain links TRBV2 to TRBJ2-1; possible D gene TRBD1, 6 bases. Sequencing was done on a sample of PBMCs. The receptor was isolated from a male donor in good health and CMV-seronegative. CDR3 coding DNA: TGTGCCAGCAGTGAGTTGGTTAGCTCACAAGGGGGTGAGCAGTTCTTC. It translates to CASSELVSSQGGEQFF. Drawing the rest from reference TRBV2 and TRBJ2-1, the complete variable domain is EPEVTQTPSHQVTQMGQEVILRCVPISNHLYFYWYRQILGQKVEFLVSFYNNEISEKSEIFDDQFSVERPDGSNFTLKIRSTKLEDSAMYFCASSELVSSQGGEQFFGPGTRLTVL.